This T cell receptor beta chain emerged from a study of cytomegalovirus exposure and HLA in healthy donors. General observations from the study: Differences between HLA loci emerged in a later analysis of TCR association rates, with DRB1 most and HLA-C fewest.

Both 60 Vbeta primers and 13 Jbeta primers went into the PCR. The protocol was immunoSEQ multiplex PCR, while the TCRdb copy is restricted to in-frame clones and leaves out a portion. Here the sample spans just over 150,000 clones, around four fifths being singletons. The CDR3 sequence is 19 residues long. V lost 2 bases to trimming and J lost 0 bases; unmatched junction nucleotides: 7. Germline V gene lookup returns CDR1 SGDLS and CDR2 YYNGEE. This clone was recorded once. Its target is not known. This sequence joins TRBV9 and TRBJ2-2; 13 bases align to TRBD2. The sequencing input was PBMCs. The source is a woman aged 25 to 39 in good health and CMV-seronegative. The CDR3 DNA follows: TGTGCCAGCAGCGTGGGTACTAGCGGGGGGGCCGCGAACACCGGGGAGCTGTTTTTT. It codes for CASSVGTSGGAANTGELFF.